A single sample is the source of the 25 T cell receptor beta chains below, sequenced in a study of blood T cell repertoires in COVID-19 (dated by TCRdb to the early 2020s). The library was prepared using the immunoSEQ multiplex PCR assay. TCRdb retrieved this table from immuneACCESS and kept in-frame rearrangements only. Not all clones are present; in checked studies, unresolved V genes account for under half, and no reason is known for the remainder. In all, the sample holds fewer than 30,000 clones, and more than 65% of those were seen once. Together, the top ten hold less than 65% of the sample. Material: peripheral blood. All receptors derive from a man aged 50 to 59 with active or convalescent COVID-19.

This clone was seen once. DNA of the CDR3: TGTGCCAGCTCACCCAGGGGGCAGGACACCATATATTTT. Protein: CASSPRGQDTIYF. This chain uses TRBV18 with TRBJ1-3, with 8 bases that match TRBD1. V lost 3 bases and J lost 8; bases outside the gene matches: 3. Germline CDR1 reads KGHSH; CDR2 reads LQKENI. The CDR3 extends over 13 amino acids.

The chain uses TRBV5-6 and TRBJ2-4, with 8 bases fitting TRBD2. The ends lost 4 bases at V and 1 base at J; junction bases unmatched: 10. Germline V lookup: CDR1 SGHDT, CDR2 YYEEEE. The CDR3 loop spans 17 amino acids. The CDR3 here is CASSEPGLGVAKNIQYF. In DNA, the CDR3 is TGTGCCAGCAGCGAACCGGGACTAGGGGTGGCCAAAAACATTCAGTACTTC.

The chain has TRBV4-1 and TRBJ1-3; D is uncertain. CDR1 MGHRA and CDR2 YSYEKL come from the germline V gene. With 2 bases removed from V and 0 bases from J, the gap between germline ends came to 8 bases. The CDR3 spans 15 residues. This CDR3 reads CASSQRRASGNTIYF. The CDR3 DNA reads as TGCGCCAGCAGCCAAAGGAGGGCCTCTGGAAACACCATATATTTT.

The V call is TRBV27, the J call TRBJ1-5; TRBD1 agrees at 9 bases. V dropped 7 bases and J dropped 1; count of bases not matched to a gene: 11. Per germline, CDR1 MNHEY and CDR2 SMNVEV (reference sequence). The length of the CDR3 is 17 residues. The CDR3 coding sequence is TGTGCCAGCACCTCCGGGACAGGGTTTTTGAGCAATCAGCCCCAGCATTTT. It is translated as CASTSGTGFLSNQPQHF.

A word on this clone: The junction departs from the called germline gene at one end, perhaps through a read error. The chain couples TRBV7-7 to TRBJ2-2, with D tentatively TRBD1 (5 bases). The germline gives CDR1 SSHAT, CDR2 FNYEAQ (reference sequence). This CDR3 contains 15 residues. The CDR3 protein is CASSLARAGTGELFF. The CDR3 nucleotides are TGTGCTAGCAGCTTAGCCAGGGCCGGCACCGGGGAGCTGTTTTTT.

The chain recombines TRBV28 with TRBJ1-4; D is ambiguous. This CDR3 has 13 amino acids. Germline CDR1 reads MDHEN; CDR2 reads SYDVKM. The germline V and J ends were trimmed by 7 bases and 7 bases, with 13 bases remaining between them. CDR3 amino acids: CASNLNRGEKLFF. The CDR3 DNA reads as TGTGCCAGCAATCTTAACCGGGGTGAAAAACTGTTTTTT.

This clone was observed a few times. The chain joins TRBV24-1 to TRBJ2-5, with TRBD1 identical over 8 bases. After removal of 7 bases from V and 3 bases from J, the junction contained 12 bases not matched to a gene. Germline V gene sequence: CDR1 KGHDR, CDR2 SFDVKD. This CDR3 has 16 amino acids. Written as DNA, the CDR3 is TGTGCCACCAGCGACGGGACAGGTGGCCACGAAGAGACCCAGTACTTC. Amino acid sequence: CATSDGTGGHEETQYF.

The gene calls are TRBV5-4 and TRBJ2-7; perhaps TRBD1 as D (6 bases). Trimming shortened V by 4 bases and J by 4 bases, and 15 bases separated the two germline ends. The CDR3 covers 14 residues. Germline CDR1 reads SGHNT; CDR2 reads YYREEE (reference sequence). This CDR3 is CASSPRQDGYEQYF. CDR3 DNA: TGTGCCAGCAGCCCCCGACAGGATGGTTACGAGCAGTACTTC.

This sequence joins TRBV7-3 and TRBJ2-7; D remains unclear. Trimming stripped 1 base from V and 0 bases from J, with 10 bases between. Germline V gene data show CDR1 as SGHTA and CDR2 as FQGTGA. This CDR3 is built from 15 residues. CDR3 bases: TGTGCCAGCAGCTTAAACCCAGGCCGCTCCTACGAGCAGTACTTC. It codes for CASSLNPGRSYEQYF.

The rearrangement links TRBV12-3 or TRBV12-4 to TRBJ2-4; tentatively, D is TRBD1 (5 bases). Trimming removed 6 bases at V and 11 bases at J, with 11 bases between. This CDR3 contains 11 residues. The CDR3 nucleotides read TGTGCCAGCAGCCAGGGTACGGTTCAGTACTTC. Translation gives CASSQGTVQYF.

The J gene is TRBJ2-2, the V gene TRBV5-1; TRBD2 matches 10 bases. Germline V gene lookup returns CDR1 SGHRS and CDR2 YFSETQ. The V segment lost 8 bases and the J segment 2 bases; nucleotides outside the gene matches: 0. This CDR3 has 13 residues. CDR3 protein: CARLAGNTGELFF. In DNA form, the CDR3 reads TGCGCCAGACTAGCGGGAAACACCGGGGAGCTGTTTTTT.

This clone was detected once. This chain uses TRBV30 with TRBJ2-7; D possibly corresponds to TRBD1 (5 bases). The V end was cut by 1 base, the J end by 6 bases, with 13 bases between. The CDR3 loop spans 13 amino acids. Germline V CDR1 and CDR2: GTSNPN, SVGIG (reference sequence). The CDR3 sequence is CAWSGTQGGEQYF. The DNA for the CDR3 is TGTGCCTGGAGTGGAACGCAGGGTGGCGAGCAGTACTTC.

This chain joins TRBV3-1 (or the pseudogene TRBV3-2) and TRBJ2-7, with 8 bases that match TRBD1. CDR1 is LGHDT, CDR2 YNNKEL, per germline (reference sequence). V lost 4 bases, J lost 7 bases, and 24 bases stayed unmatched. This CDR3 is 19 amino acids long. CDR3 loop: CASSPGPGQASPPEKEQYF. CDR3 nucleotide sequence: TGTGCCAGCAGCCCGGGGCCGGGACAGGCTTCCCCCCCGGAGAAAGAGCAGTACTTC.

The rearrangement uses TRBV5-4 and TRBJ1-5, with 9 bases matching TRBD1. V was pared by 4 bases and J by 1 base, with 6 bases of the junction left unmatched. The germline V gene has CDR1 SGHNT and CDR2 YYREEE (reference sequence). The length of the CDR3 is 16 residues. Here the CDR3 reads CASSLTGQGSNQPQHF. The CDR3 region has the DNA TGTGCCAGCAGCCTTACTGGACAGGGGAGCAATCAGCCCCAGCATTTT.

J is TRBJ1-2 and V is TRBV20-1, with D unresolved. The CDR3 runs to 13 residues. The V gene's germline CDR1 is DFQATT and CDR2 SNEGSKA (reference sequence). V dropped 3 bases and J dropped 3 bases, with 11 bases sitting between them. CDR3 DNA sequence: TGCAGTGCTAGTTCGGGGAAAGACTATGGCTACACCTTC. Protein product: CSASSGKDYGYTF.

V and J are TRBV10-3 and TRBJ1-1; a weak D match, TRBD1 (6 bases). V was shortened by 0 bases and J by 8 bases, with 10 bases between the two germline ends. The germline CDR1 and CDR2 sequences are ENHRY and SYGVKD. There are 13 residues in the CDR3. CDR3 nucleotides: TGTGCCATCAGTGAGTCTGGGACATCCGAAGCTTTCTTT. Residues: CAISESGTSEAFF.

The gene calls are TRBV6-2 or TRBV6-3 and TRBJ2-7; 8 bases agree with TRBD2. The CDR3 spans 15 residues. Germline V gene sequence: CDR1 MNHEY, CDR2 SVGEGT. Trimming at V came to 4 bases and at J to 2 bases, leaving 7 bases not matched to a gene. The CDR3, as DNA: TGTGCCAGCAGTTTATACGGGAGGGGAACCTACGAGCAGTACTTC. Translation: CASSLYGRGTYEQYF.

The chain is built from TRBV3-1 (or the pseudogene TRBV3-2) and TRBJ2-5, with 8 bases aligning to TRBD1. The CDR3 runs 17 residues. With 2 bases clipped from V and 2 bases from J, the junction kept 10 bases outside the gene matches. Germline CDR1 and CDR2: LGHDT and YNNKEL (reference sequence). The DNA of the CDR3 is TGTGCCAGCAGCCAAAAAAGGGGGACAGGAGTACAAGAGACCCAGTACTTC. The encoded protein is CASSQKRGTGVQETQYF.

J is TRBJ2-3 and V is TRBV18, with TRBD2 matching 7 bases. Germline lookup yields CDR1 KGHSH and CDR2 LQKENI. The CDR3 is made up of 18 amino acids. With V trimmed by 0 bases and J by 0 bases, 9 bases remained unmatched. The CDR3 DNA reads TGTGCCAGCTCACCACCAGGGACTACCCTATTAAGCACAGATACGCAGTATTTT. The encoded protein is CASSPPGTTLLSTDTQYF.

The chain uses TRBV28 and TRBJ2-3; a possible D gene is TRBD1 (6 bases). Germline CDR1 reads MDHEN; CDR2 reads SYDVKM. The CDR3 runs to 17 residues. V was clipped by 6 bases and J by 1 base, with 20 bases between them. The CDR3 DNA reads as TGTGCCAGCAGCACTTCTGGACCCTCAGGGGGCACAGATACGCAGTATTTT. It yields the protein CASSTSGPSGGTDTQYF.

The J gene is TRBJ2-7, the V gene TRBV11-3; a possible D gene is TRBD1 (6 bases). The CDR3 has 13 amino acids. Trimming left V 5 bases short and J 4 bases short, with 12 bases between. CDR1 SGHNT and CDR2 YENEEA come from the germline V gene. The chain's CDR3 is CASSRQVGYEQYF. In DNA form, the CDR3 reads TGTGCCAGCAGCCGACAGGTCGGGTACGAGCAGTACTTC.

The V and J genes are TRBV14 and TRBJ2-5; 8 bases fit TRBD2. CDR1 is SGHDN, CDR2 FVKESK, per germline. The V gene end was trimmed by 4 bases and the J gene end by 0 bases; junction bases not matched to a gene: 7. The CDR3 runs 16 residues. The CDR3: CASSLRRGVYQETQYF. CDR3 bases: TGTGCCAGCAGCCTACGGCGGGGGGTCTACCAAGAGACCCAGTACTTC.

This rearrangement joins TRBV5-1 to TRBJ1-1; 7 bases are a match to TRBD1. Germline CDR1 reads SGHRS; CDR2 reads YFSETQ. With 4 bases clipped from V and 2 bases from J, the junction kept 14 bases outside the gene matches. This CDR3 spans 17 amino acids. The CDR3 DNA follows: TGCGCCAGCAGCCCGAGGGGCTTCGGGACAGCTAACACTGAAGCTTTCTTT. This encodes CASSPRGFGTANTEAFF.

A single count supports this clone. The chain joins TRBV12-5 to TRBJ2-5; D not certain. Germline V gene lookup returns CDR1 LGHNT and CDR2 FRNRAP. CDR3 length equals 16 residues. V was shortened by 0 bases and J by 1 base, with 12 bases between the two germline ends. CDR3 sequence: CASGLVVGGSQETQYF. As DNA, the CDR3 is TGTGCTAGTGGTTTGGTAGTTGGCGGATCCCAAGAGACCCAGTACTTC.

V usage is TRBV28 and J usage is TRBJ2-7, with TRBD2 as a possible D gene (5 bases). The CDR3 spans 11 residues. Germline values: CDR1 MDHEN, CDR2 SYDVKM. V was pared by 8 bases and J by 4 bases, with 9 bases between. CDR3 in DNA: TGTGCCAGCCACGAGGGTTACGAGCAGTACTTC. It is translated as CASHEGYEQYF.